This record concerns one T cell receptor beta chain sequence. The clone's antigen remains unknown. Qualities for individual bases were not recorded, and no much larger clone is one base off. The library was generated by 5' RACE. Sequencing was carried out with a NextSeq 500. The TCR library protocol attached a unique molecular identifier to each TCR cDNA molecule to allow correction of PCR and sequencing errors. Under the source paper's analysis protocol: Decombinator tools were used for TCR identification, UMI-based error correction and CDR3 extraction. Expanded TCRs were defined as those above a frequency of 2 per 1,000, corresponding to the top 1% of the tumor frequency distribution. Renyi diversity was calculated using the R vegan package after each repertoire was subsampled 100 times to 5,000 TCRs. CDR3 similarity networks were constructed using string-kernel similarity of amino acid triplets, with links drawn between CDR3s whose pairwise similarity was above 0.82. The public reads were quality trimmed at Q25 with fastp and then assembled into clones with MiXCR by TCRdb, keeping productive beta chains. Each entry merges the rows of one CDR3 protein and shows their most common DNA and genes. The V and J calls here are based on TCRdb, not the publication. This sample lists just under 95,000 distinct CDR3 sequences; roughly 12% were detected once. Together, the top ten hold 35% to 50% of the sample.

In light of the paper, this sample's time point label describes: sample taken at primary tumor resection. Whole RNA extracted from tumor and nontumor lung tissue, or from cryopreserved PBMC samples, was used for TCR sequencing without cell sorting. The donors were about 71 patients from the lung TRACERx cohort who had early-stage, untreated non-small cell lung cancer. Patients were selected for TCR sequencing only if sufficient RNA was available from at least two tumor regions. The sample belongs to a study of spatial heterogeneity in lung cancer (dated by TCRdb to between 2018 and 2021). Some background on the complete study: Beta-chain transcripts were consistently detected in greater numbers than alpha-chain transcripts, which likely reflected higher beta-chain transcript abundance. In the raw uncorrected reads, each unique combination of TCR and UMI appeared more than ten times on average. In non-small cell lung cancer, the study quantitatively compared TCR alpha and beta repertoires across several tumor regions, matched nontumor lung, and blood. TCR repertoire features were related to nonsynonymous mutation counts determined by whole-exome sequencing of tumor tissue. Both alpha and beta chains were TCR-sequenced in samples taken at surgery, namely 220 tumor regions, around 70 matched nontumor lung samples and 55 to 60 PBMC samples.

Study-wide findings and limitations: Ubiquitous expanded tumor TCRs were detected in blood more often at tumor resection than at routine follow-up. Additional single-cell paired TCR alpha and beta sequencing was considered necessary to confirm, at a functional level, the hypothesis that regional TCRs recognize regional mutations.

The CDR3 measures 14 amino acids from cysteine to phenylalanine. Only the CDR3 DNA is retained, 42 bases long and in frame from the first base. The germline ends are 9 bases apart after V is trimmed by 4 bases and J by 2 bases. The receptor chain draws on TRBV12-3 or TRBV12-4 and TRBJ1-3, with the D gene uncertain. Sample: PBMCs, taken at surgery. The clonotype was recovered from a male donor with early-stage non-small cell lung cancer. In nucleotide form, the sequence is TGTGCCAGCAGTTCCGGGAATCCTGGAAACACCATATATTTT. It translates to CASSSGNPGNTIYF.